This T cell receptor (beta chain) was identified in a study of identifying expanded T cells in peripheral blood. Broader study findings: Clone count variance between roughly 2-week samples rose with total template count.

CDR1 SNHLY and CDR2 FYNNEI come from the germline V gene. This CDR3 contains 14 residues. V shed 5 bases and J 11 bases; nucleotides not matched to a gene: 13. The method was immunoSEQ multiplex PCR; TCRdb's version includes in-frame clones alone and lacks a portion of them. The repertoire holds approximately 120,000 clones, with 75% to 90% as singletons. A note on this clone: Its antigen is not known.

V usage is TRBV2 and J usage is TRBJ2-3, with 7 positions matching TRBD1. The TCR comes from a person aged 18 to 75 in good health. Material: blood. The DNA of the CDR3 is TGTGCCAGCAGTCCCGACAGGGCGGCCCGTGGGCAGTATTTT. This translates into CASSPDRAARGQYF.